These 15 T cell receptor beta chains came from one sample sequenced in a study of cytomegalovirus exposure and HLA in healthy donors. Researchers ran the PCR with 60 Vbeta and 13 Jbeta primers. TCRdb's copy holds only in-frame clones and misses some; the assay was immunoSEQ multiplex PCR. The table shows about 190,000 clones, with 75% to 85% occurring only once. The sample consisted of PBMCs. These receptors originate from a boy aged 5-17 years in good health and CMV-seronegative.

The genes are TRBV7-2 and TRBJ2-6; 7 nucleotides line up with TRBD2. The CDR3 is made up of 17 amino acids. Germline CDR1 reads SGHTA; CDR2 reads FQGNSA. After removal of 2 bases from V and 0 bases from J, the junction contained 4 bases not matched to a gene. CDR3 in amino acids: CASSLQAGTSGANVLTF. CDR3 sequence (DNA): TGTGCCAGCAGCTTACAAGCGGGGACCTCTGGGGCCAACGTCCTGACTTTC.

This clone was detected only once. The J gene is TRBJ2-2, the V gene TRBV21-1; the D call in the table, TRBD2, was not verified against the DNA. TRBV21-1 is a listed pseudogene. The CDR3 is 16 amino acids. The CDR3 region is CASSKVASANTGELFF. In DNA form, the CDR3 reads TGTGCCAGCAGCAAAGTAGCTAGCGCGAACACCGGGGAGCTGTTTTTT.

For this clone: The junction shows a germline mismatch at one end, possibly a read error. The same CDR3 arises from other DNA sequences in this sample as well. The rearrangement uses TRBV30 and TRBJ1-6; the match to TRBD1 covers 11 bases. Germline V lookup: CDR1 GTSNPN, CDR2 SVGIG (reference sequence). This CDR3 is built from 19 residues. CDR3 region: CAWSGNTQRRTGGLTPLHF. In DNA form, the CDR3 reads TGCGCCTGGAGTGGAAACACTCAACGGCGGACAGGGGGCCTAACACCCCTCCACTTT.

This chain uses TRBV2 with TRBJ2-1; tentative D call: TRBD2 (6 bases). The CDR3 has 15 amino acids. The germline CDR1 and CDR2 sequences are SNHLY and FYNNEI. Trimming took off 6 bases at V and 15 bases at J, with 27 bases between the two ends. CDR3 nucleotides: TGTGCCAGCAGAGAAATTTGGGACTCAATACGGGACTCGTTCTTC. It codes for CASREIWDSIRDSFF.

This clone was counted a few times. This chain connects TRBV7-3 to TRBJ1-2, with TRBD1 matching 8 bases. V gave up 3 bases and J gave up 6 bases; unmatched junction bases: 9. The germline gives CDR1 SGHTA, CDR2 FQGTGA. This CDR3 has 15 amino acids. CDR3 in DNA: TGTGCCAGCAGCTTGACGGGACAGGAGTTCGATGGCTACACCTTC. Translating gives CASSLTGQEFDGYTF.

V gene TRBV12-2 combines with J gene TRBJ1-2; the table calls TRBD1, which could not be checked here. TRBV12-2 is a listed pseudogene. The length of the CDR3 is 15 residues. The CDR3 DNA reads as TGTGCAAGTCGCTTAGCGTCAGGGACTAACTATGGCTACACCTTC. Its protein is CASRLASGTNYGYTF.

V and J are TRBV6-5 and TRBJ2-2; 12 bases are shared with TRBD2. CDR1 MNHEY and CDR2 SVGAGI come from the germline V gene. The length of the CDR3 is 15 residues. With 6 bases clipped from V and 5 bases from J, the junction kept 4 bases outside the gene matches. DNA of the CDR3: TGTGCCAGCAGCGCCGGGACTAGCGGGACCGGGGAGCTGTTTTTT. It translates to CASSAGTSGTGELFF.

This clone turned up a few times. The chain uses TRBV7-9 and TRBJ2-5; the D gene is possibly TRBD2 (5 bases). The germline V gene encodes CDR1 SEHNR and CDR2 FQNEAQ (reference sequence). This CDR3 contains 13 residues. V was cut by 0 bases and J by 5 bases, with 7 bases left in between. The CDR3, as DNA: TGTGCCAGCAGCTTAGCCGGGGTGGAGACCCAGTACTTC. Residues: CASSLAGVETQYF.

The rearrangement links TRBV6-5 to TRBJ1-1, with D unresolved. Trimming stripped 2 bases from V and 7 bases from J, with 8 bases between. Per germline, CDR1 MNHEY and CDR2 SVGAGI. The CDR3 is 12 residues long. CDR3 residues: CASSYGGREAFF. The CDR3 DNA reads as TGTGCCAGCAGTTACGGTGGCCGTGAAGCTTTCTTT.

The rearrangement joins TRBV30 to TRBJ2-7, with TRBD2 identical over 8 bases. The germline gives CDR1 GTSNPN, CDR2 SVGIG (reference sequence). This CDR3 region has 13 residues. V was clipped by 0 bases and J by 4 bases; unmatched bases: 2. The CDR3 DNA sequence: TGTGCCTGGAGTGTCGCTAGCGGGTACGAGCAGTACTTC. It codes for CAWSVASGYEQYF.

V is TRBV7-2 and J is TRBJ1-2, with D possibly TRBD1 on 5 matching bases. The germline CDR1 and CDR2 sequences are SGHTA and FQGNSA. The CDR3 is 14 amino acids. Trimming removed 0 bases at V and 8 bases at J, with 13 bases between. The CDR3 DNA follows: TGTGCCAGCAGCTTAGCGGGGGAGGCGCGAGGCTACACCTTC. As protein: CASSLAGEARGYTF.

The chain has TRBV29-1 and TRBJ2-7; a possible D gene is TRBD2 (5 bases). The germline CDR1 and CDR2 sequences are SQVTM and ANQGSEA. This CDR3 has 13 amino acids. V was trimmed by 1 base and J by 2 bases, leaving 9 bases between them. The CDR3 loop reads CSVEVLVTYEQYF. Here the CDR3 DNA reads TGCAGCGTTGAAGTACTAGTAACCTACGAGCAGTACTTC.

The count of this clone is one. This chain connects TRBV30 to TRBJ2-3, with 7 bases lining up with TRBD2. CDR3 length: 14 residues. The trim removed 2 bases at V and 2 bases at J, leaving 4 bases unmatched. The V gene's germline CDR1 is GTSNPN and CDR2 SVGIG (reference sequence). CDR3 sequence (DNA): TGTGCCTGGAGTACAGCGGGATCCACAGATACGCAGTATTTT. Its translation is CAWSTAGSTDTQYF.

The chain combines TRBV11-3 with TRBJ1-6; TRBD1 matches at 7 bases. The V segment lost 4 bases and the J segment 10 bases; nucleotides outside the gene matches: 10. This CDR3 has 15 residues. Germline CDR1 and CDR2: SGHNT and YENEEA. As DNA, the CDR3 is TGTGCCAGCAGCTCCCTAGGGGGCGCGGGATCACCCCTCCACTTT. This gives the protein CASSSLGGAGSPLHF.

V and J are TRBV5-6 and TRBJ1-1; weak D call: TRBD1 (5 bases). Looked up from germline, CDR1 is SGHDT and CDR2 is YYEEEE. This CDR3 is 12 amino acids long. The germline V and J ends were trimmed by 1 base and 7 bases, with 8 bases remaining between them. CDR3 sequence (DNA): TGTGCCAGCAGCTTGTTCAGGGTTGAAGCTTTCTTT. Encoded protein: CASSLFRVEAFF.